The source of this T cell receptor (beta chain) is a study of T cell responses to AZD1222 COVID-19 vaccine (dated by TCRdb to 2020 to 2023). With regard to the full study: A total of under 250 trial participants underwent TCR sequencing, of whom 200 to 220 had received two doses of AZD1222 and about 25 had received two doses of the MenACWY control vaccine. Trial participants were enrolled by age into 18-55, 56-69 and 70-plus year subgroups, with approximately 160, 26 and 62 TCR-sequenced participants respectively.

The label giving this sample's time point can be read as: baseline before first vaccination. Read against the paper, the sample's treatment or condition label means: meningococcal conjugate vaccine given as trial control. Vaccinee samples came from UK trials COV001 and COV002, including a single-blind randomized controlled phase 2/3 trial of AZD1222 (ChAdOx1 nCoV-19) in healthy adults. For TCRbeta chain sequencing, PBMC samples were collected from trial participants at day 0 and at day 28 after the second dose. V is cut by 1 base and J by 10 bases, and the space between the germline ends is 8 bases. From a lookup of the germline V gene, CDR1 and CDR2 are SGHTA and FQGTGA. Its CDR3 holds 12 amino acids, cysteine through phenylalanine. CDR3 DNA only is kept here, 36 bases in frame from base 1. Notes on this clone: Its binding antigen is unknown. No much larger clone is present one base from it, and per-base qualities are unavailable.

Beyond this particular receptor, the publication reports: Most participants were white British and females outnumbered males, and the authors suggested that clonal diversity may have been underestimated. The vaccine-associated CD4 TCRs covered the entire spike protein, and the dominant responses fell in regions 160-218 and 743-854. After two AZD1222 doses, both the breadth and the depth of spike-specific TCRs were significantly higher than at day 0 and than in MenACWY recipients. Because no day 14 peak-response samples were available, repertoires were characterized only after the peak T cell response. Reportedly, almost half of the unique spike-specific TCRs recognized epitopes lying outside the regions that are mutated in the B.1.351 and B.1.1.7 variants. The 56-69-year group was small, and its depth increase did not reach significance, likely because of low power. Conclusions about previously exposed vaccinees are limited, since just five to seven AZD1222 recipients were seropositive for SARS-CoV-2 at baseline.

The CDR3 regions of human TCRbeta chains were subjected to immunosequencing. Under the source paper's analysis protocol: TCRs in the repertoires were matched against a reference library of SARS-CoV-2-specific TCRs that had been generated with the MIRA antigen-specificity platform. Breadth meant the fraction of unique TCRs that were SARS-CoV-2-associated, whereas depth meant the fraction of total T cells that were SARS-CoV-2-associated. Using the MIRA data, each spike-specific TCR was assigned both to the spike region to which the TCR was reactive and to a CD4 or CD8 class. Log10-transformed breadth and depth values were compared by one-way ANOVA with Sidak's multiple comparisons tests. In its TCRdb copy, this immuneACCESS table keeps in-frame sequences only and misses some clones. Where compared with another copy, unresolved V genes explain less than half of these, and the others have no known cause. V and J calls and clone size are copied from that table; D and trimming were computed from the DNA. The sample profile shows about 150,000 clones; about 90% of them were found once. The ten largest account for 4.5% to 6% of the sample.

The source material was peripheral blood, sampled on day 0 of MenACWY control vaccination. This receptor was identified in an adult in good health. This receptor chain uses TRBV7-3 and TRBJ2-1, with a weak D call of TRBD1 (6 bases match). The DNA sequence is TGTGCCAGCAGCTTAAACACAGGGGAGCAGTTCTTC. It codes for CASSLNTGEQFF.